One sample yielded the 4 T cell receptor beta chains listed below, sequenced in a study of cytomegalovirus exposure and HLA in healthy donors. This PCR relied on a set of 60 Vbeta primers and 13 Jbeta primers. Assay used: immunoSEQ multiplex PCR; TCRdb lists only in-frame clones, some missing. The sample has some 84,000 clones. The sequencing input was PBMCs. The receptors were gathered from a man aged 45-60 years in good health and CMV-seronegative.

This chain connects TRBV2 to TRBJ1-5, with TRBD1 matching 9 bases. The CDR3 loop spans 14 amino acids. Unmatched junction bases numbered 6, after V lost 7 bases and J lost 5 bases. CDR1 is SNHLY, CDR2 FYNNEI, per germline. CDR3 region: CASTRDRVDQPQHF. As DNA, the CDR3 is TGTGCCAGCACCCGGGACAGGGTCGATCAGCCCCAGCATTTT.

J is TRBJ2-1 and V is TRBV5-4, with 7 bases that match TRBD2. CDR1 and CDR2 (germline): SGHNT, YYREEE (reference sequence). This CDR3 spans 13 amino acids. J was trimmed by 12 bases and V by 1 base; bases with no gene match: 7. Here the CDR3 DNA reads TGTGCCAGCAGCTTGACGACTAGCACAGGGCAGTTCTTC. Its protein product is CASSLTTSTGQFF.

This chain connects TRBV19 to TRBJ2-5; 8 bases match TRBD2. V was pared by 5 bases and J by 5 bases, with 10 bases of the junction left unmatched. Looked up from germline, CDR1 is LNHDA and CDR2 is SQIVND (reference sequence). This CDR3 has 15 amino acids. The CDR3 DNA sequence: TGTGCCAGTAGTTCTTTACGGGGGGGCCCTGAGACCCAGTACTTC. It yields the protein CASSSLRGGPETQYF. The full variable domain, in which reference TRBV19 and TRBJ2-5 provide the parts outside the CDR3, is DGGITQSPKYLFRKEGQNVTLSCEQNLNHDAMYWYRQDPGQGLRLIYYSQIVNDFQKGDIAEGYSVSREKKESFPLTVTSAQKNPTAFYLCASSSLRGGPETQYFGPGTRLLVL.

The gene calls are TRBV2 and TRBJ1-6; D call uncertain. From germline, CDR1 is SNHLY and CDR2 FYNNEI. The length of the CDR3 is 14 residues. Trimming took 4 bases from V and 6 from J, leaving 10 bases between them. The CDR3 is CASSGGSINSPLHF. The DNA for the CDR3 is TGTGCCAGCAGTGGCGGCAGCATTAATTCACCCCTCCACTTT.